The source of this TCR beta chain is a study of cytomegalovirus exposure and HLA in healthy donors. On the study more broadly: Earlier work reported around 110 million unique TCR beta sequences from about 180 million T cells. The study placed roughly four fifths of its roughly 410 genotyped donors in the Caucasian-associated ancestry cluster.

This clone ranks as medium-sized in terms of frequency. Its antigen is not known. Study results and limitations: An assumption of roughly uniform sequencing depth across donors underlay the presence/absence analyses.

A multiplex PCR was run with 60 Vbeta primers and 13 Jbeta primers. Assay: immunoSEQ multiplex PCR; the TCRdb copy retains only in-frame clones and omits some. Here the sample table reports about 31,000 clones. The TCR was taken from a female donor in good health and CMV-seronegative. The sample was PBMCs.

The CDR3 is CASSVGGSTDTQYF. CDR3 DNA sequence: TGTGCCAGCAGTGTCGGGGGGAGCACAGATACGCAGTATTTT. The chain uses TRBV6-4 and TRBJ2-3; 7 bases are shared with TRBD2. Germline V gives CDR1 MRHNA, CDR2 SNTAGT. The ends lost 4 bases at V and 0 bases at J; junction bases unmatched: 1. The CDR3 sequence is 14 residues long.